Listed here are 9 T cell receptor beta chains from one sample, sequenced in a study of T cells in localized non-small cell lung cancer. Method: immunoSEQ multiplex PCR; TCRdb's copy keeps in-frame clones and lacks some. Of thousands of clones detected, 24% appear once; the ten largest clones hold less than 20%. Sequenced here: lung tumor tissue, sampled before any cancer treatment. The receptors originated from a woman aged 35-70 years with stage II lung adenocarcinoma.

Within the sample, this clone is medium-sized. The gene calls are TRBV9 and TRBJ2-2, with D unresolved. Trimming took off 9 bases at V and 5 bases at J, with 14 bases between the two ends. This CDR3 spans 13 amino acids. Looked up from germline, CDR1 is SGDLS and CDR2 is YYNGEE. The CDR3 sequence: CATRPDITGELFF. CDR3 in DNA: TGTGCCACTCGCCCTGATATAACCGGGGAGCTGTTTTTT.

Only a few counts were recorded for this clone. This rearrangement joins TRBV29-1 to TRBJ2-3, with D tentatively TRBD1 (6 bases). Germline values: CDR1 SQVTM, CDR2 ANQGSEA. Trimming stripped 3 bases from V and 0 bases from J, with 13 bases between. This CDR3 comprises 15 residues. In DNA form, the CDR3 reads TGCAGCGTTGATCTGACAGGATCTAGCACAGATACGCAGTATTTT. Translation gives CSVDLTGSSTDTQYF.

CDR3 sequence (DNA): TGTGCCAGCAGCCTTCGACAGAACACTGAAGCTTTCTTT. As protein: CASSLRQNTEAFF. This rearrangement joins TRBV2 to TRBJ1-1; D unresolved. V was pared by 6 bases and J by 1 base, with 9 bases between. This CDR3 comprises 13 residues. CDR1 is SNHLY, CDR2 FYNNEI, per germline.

The rearrangement uses TRBV6-8 and TRBJ1-2, with 10 bases that match TRBD1. Unmatched junction bases numbered 11, after V lost 5 bases and J lost 5 bases. CDR3 size: 16 residues. Looked up from germline, CDR1 is MNHGY and CDR2 is SAAAGT. The CDR3 sequence: CASSALPGQGQYGYTF. CDR3 nucleotide sequence: TGTGCCAGCAGTGCACTACCGGGACAGGGGCAATATGGCTACACCTTC.

CDR3: CASSLQGPRYNEQFF. CDR3 bases: TGTGCCAGCAGTTTACAGGGGCCACGGTACAATGAGCAGTTCTTC. The chain combines TRBV22-1 with TRBJ2-1; TRBD1 is the table's D call, not checked against the DNA. TRBV22-1 is a pseudogene. The length of the CDR3 is 15 residues.

The CDR3 reads CASSLGGAGSYNEQFF. Written as DNA, the CDR3 is TGTGCCAGCAGCTTAGGGGGAGCAGGGTCCTACAATGAGCAGTTCTTC. The chain is built from TRBV7-6 and TRBJ2-1; D is tentatively TRBD1 or TRBD2 (5 bases each). CDR3 length: 16 amino acids. V was pared by 1 base and J by 1 base, with 11 bases between. Per the germline V gene, CDR1 is SGHVS and CDR2 is FNYEAQ.

By share, this clone counts as medium-sized. V is TRBV10-3 and J is TRBJ2-1, with 7 bases aligning to TRBD2. This CDR3 region has 15 residues. V lost 2 bases and J lost 2; bases outside the gene matches: 3. Per germline, CDR1 ENHRY and CDR2 SYGVKD. The CDR3 bases are TGTGCCATCAGTGAGAGACTAGCCCCCTACAATGAGCAGTTCTTC. It specifies CAISERLAPYNEQFF.

This chain connects TRBV19 to TRBJ1-1; 7 nucleotides line up with TRBD1. From germline, CDR1 is LNHDA and CDR2 SQIVND (reference sequence). The V segment lost 3 bases and the J segment 7 bases; nucleotides outside the gene matches: 5. The CDR3 sequence is 13 residues long. The CDR3 coding sequence is TGTGCCAGTAGTATCTCGACAGGGAATGAAGCTTTCTTT. Amino acid sequence: CASSISTGNEAFF.

This clone has just a few counts. The rearrangement joins TRBV11-3 to TRBJ1-4; 7 bases match TRBD1. The CDR3 has 14 residues. CDR1 is SGHNT and CDR2 is YENEEA in the germline V gene. After removal of 6 bases from V and 5 bases from J, the junction contained 6 bases not matched to a gene. The CDR3 coding sequence is TGTGCCAGCAGTCGACAGGGAAGAAATGAAAAACTGTTTTTT. Its protein is CASSRQGRNEKLFF. The variable domain in full, completed from reference TRBV11-3 and TRBJ1-4, reads EAGVVQSPRYKIIEKKQPVAFWCNPISGHNTLYWYLQNLGQGPELLIRYENEEAVDDSQLPKDRFSAERLKGVDSTLKIQPAELGDSAVYLCASSRQGRNEKLFFGSGTQLSVL.